The 6 T cell receptor beta chains below all came from one sample that was sequenced in a study of response to subunit inactivated influenza vaccine. TCRdb itself ran the RT-PCR reads through MiXCR, one entry per CDR3 protein. The data show hundreds of thousands of distinct CDR3 sequences, with approximately 11% seen just once and about an eighth held by the top ten. This sample comprised PBMCs from blood, obtained 45 days after vaccination. Every receptor here comes from a man aged 50 to 59 who received an inactivated influenza vaccine.

The gene calls are TRBV5-6 and TRBJ2-5, with D possibly matching TRBD1 (6 bases). The CDR3 is made up of 15 amino acids. Germline V CDR1 and CDR2: SGHDT, YYEEEE. The V and J ends lost 0 bases and 5 bases respectively, with 14 bases between them. DNA of the CDR3: TGTGCCAGCAGCTTGGTGGACAGCCGTCGGGAGACCCAGTACTTC. This gives the protein CASSLVDSRRETQYF.

This clonotype was detected a few times. The chain's CDR3 is CASSPQAGLASHEQFF. Here the CDR3 DNA reads TGTGCCAGCAGCCCCCAGGCAGGACTCGCTTCCCATGAGCAGTTCTTC. This sequence joins TRBV12-3 or TRBV12-4 and TRBJ2-1, with D possibly matching TRBD2 (5 bases). This CDR3 has 16 amino acids. The ends were cut back, 6 bases at V and 8 bases at J, with 23 bases in the middle.

This clonotype appeared a few times. The J gene is TRBJ2-1, the V gene TRBV7-9; the match to TRBD2 covers 9 bases. The V gene end was trimmed by 4 bases and the J gene end by 5 bases; junction bases not matched to a gene: 9. The CDR3 has 16 amino acids. In germline, CDR1 is SEHNR, CDR2 FQNEAQ (reference sequence). The CDR3 sequence: CASSSRLAEKHNEQFF. CDR3 nucleotides: TGTGCCAGCAGCTCCCGACTAGCGGAGAAACACAATGAGCAGTTCTTC.

V is TRBV5-6 and J is TRBJ2-5, with 9 bases identical to TRBD1. Germline V CDR1 and CDR2: SGHDT, YYEEEE. V lost 2 bases and J lost 2; bases outside the gene matches: 7. The CDR3 is made up of 16 amino acids. As DNA, the CDR3 is TGTGCCAGCAGCTTAACAGGGGGCCCTTTTCAAGAGACCCAGTACTTC. It encodes CASSLTGGPFQETQYF.

V gene TRBV9 combines with J gene TRBJ2-7, with TRBD1 matching 9 bases. The CDR3 is made up of 14 amino acids. Germline V gives CDR1 SGDLS, CDR2 YYNGEE. V shed 9 bases, J shed 4 bases, and the junction held 11 bases outside the gene matches. The CDR3 DNA is TGTGCCAAGAACAGGGGGCCACTCCCGTACGAGCAGTACTTC. It is translated as CAKNRGPLPYEQYF.

There are a few counts of this clonotype. CDR3 coding DNA: TGTGCCACCAGTGGCTTCCGGCAAGGGGATTATGGCTACACCTTC. Protein sequence: CATSGFRQGDYGYTF. The genes are TRBV24-1 and TRBJ1-2, with D maybe TRBD1 (5 bases). Germline loops: CDR1 KGHDR, CDR2 SFDVKD. There are 15 residues in the CDR3. V lost 5 bases, J lost 5 bases, and 17 bases lay in between.